The 23 T cell receptor beta chains listed next were all sequenced from one sample in a study of OX40 agonist ivuxolimab in advanced cancers. TCRdb keeps only in-frame clones here, not all; method: immunoSEQ multiplex PCR. The sample consists of about 68,000 clones, 88% of them appearing once. This sample comprised CD4+ or CD8+ T cells sorted from blood, obtained in a trial of the OX40 agonist ivuxolimab. The receptors come from an adult with an advanced solid tumor such as melanoma, head and neck, liver or kidney cancer.

The chain recombines TRBV28 with TRBJ2-1; the match to TRBD2 covers 10 bases. J gave up 6 bases and V 4 bases, and 6 bases lay outside the gene matches. The CDR3 consists of 15 residues. Looked up from germline, CDR1 is MDHEN and CDR2 is SYDVKM. The CDR3 sequence is CASSSSSGGPNEQFF. Written as DNA, the CDR3 is TGTGCCAGCAGTTCCTCTAGCGGGGGCCCCAATGAGCAGTTCTTC.

The chain links TRBV2 to TRBJ1-3, with 7 bases lining up with TRBD1. The CDR3 has 13 residues. The V gene end was trimmed by 2 bases and the J gene end by 7 bases; junction bases not matched to a gene: 2. In germline, CDR1 is SNHLY, CDR2 FYNNEI. The CDR3 reads CASSEQGGNTIYF. CDR3 in DNA: TGTGCCAGCAGTGAACAGGGGGGGAACACCATATATTTT.

This chain uses TRBV9 with TRBJ2-2; 8 nucleotides line up with TRBD1. The CDR3 totals 15 residues. J gave up 2 bases and V 2 bases, and 2 bases lay outside the gene matches. Germline V lookup: CDR1 SGDLS, CDR2 YYNGEE. CDR3 amino acids: CASSVGQVNTGELFF. The CDR3 DNA sequence: TGTGCCAGCAGCGTGGGACAGGTCAACACCGGGGAGCTGTTTTTT.

The chain carries TRBV29-1 and TRBJ2-5; TRBD1 might be the D (6 bases). Germline V gene sequence: CDR1 SQVTM, CDR2 ANQGSEA. The CDR3 has 16 residues. Deletions cut 0 bases from V and 4 bases from J, with 18 bases between. The CDR3 DNA follows: TGCAGCGTTGAAGATTGGTACAGGGCCGGTACAGAGACCCAGTACTTC. Translated, it gives CSVEDWYRAGTETQYF.

The chain employs TRBV2 and TRBJ1-1, with TRBD1 matching over 9 bases. This CDR3 has 14 amino acids. The germline V gene encodes CDR1 SNHLY and CDR2 FYNNEI. The V segment lost 8 bases and the J segment 6 bases; nucleotides outside the gene matches: 10. CDR3 sequence reads: CASRSTGGLAEAFF. The CDR3 nucleotides read TGTGCCAGCCGATCGACAGGGGGTCTCGCTGAAGCTTTCTTT.

The V call is TRBV19, the J call TRBJ1-1; D gene ambiguous. This CDR3 spans 13 amino acids. Germline V lookup: CDR1 LNHDA, CDR2 SQIVND (reference sequence). Trimming took 0 bases from V and 6 from J, leaving 8 bases between them. The CDR3 protein is CASSIDIGSEAFF. The CDR3 DNA follows: TGTGCCAGTAGTATAGACATTGGGTCTGAAGCTTTCTTT.

The V and J genes are TRBV7-9 and TRBJ2-7; TRBD2 agrees at 7 bases. V lost 5 bases to trimming and J lost 4 bases; unmatched junction nucleotides: 5. In germline, CDR1 is SEHNR, CDR2 FQNEAQ (reference sequence). This CDR3 spans 13 amino acids. CDR3: CASSHGGGYEQYF. The CDR3 nucleotides read TGTGCCAGCAGCCATGGGGGGGGTTACGAGCAGTACTTC.

This chain links TRBV27 with TRBJ2-7, with D perhaps matching TRBD1 or TRBD2 (5 bases each). Germline CDR1 reads MNHEY; CDR2 reads SMNVEV (reference sequence). This CDR3 has 15 amino acids. Trimming removed 3 bases at V and 4 bases at J, with 16 bases between. CDR3 nucleotide sequence: TGTGCCAGCAGTTTTGAGGGGAGACCTTTTTACGAGCAGTACTTC. Encoded protein: CASSFEGRPFYEQYF.

The chain joins TRBV7-9 to TRBJ2-7, with 7 bases matching TRBD1. This CDR3 region has 14 residues. Germline CDR1 is SEHNR and CDR2 is FQNEAQ (reference sequence). Germline trimming cut 5 bases from V and 4 bases from J; bases unmatched to any gene: 8. CDR3 region: CASSLAGGIYEQYF. The CDR3 region has the DNA TGTGCCAGCAGCCTGGCAGGGGGTATTTACGAGCAGTACTTC. The complete variable domain, with remaining parts taken from reference TRBV7-9 and TRBJ2-7, reads DTGVSQNPRHKITKRGQNVTFRCDPISEHNRLYWYRQTLGQGPEFLTYFQNEAQLEKSRLLSDRFSAERPKGSFSTLEIQRTEQGDSAMYLCASSLAGGIYEQYFGPGTRLTVT.

The genes are TRBV7-9 and TRBJ2-1; no definite D call. The CDR3 covers 11 residues. CDR1 is SEHNR and CDR2 is FQNEAQ in the germline V gene (reference sequence). Trimming shortened V by 5 bases and J by 12 bases, and 11 bases separated the two germline ends. CDR3 DNA: TGTGCCAGCAGCCTCTCTGGGCTGCAGTTCTTC. This sequence encodes CASSLSGLQFF.

This sequence joins TRBV4-2 and TRBJ2-3; 10 bases are shared with TRBD2. V shed 4 bases, J shed 4 bases, and the junction held 5 bases outside the gene matches. The germline CDR1 and CDR2 sequences are LGHNA and YNFKEQ. There are 15 residues in the CDR3. CDR3 in DNA: TGTGCCAGCAGCCTGGCTAGCGGGAGCTCAGATACGCAGTATTTT. Protein sequence: CASSLASGSSDTQYF.

This chain joins TRBV6-6 and TRBJ2-7; tentatively, D is TRBD2 (5 bases). Between the trimmed V and J ends, which lost 7 bases and 1 base, there was a span of 17 bases. This CDR3 is 15 amino acids long. CDR1 and CDR2 from the germline V gene are MNHNY and SVGAGI (reference sequence). The CDR3 here is CASKKERTGSYEQYF. The CDR3 nucleotides read TGTGCCAGCAAAAAAGAAAGGACGGGATCCTACGAGCAGTACTTC.

This clone was found a few times. The genes are TRBV18 and TRBJ2-7; possibly TRBD1 for D (6 bases). Germline V gene data show CDR1 as KGHSH and CDR2 as LQKENI. V lost 3 bases, J lost 0 bases, and 12 bases lay in between. CDR3 length: 15 amino acids. Written as DNA, the CDR3 is TGTGCCAGCTCACCTTTAACAGGGAGCTCCTACGAGCAGTACTTC. It yields the protein CASSPLTGSSYEQYF.

This chain connects TRBV15 to TRBJ1-2; 7 nucleotides match TRBD1. Germline lookup yields CDR1 LNHNV and CDR2 YYDKDF (reference sequence). The CDR3 is made up of 13 amino acids. The V segment lost 5 bases and the J segment 5 bases; nucleotides outside the gene matches: 5. The CDR3 region is CATSPDREYGYTF. CDR3 sequence (DNA): TGTGCCACCAGCCCAGACAGGGAGTATGGCTACACCTTC.

V usage is TRBV28 and J usage is TRBJ1-2; tentatively, D is TRBD1 (5 bases). Germline V gene lookup returns CDR1 MDHEN and CDR2 SYDVKM. V was pared by 5 bases and J by 1 base, with 8 bases between. The CDR3 loop spans 13 amino acids. As DNA, the CDR3 is TGTGCCAGCAGTGCCGGGGGTAACTATGGCTACACCTTC. It translates to CASSAGGNYGYTF.

The chain uses TRBV19 and TRBJ2-6, with D tentatively TRBD1 (5 bases). Trimming stripped 4 bases from V and 0 bases from J, with 13 bases between. Germline CDR1 reads LNHDA; CDR2 reads SQIVND (reference sequence). The CDR3 sequence is 17 residues long. For the CDR3, the DNA is TGTGCCAGTAGTAAAAGCCACAGGCGCTCTGGGGCCAACGTCCTGACTTTC. Encoded protein: CASSKSHRRSGANVLTF.

This sequence joins TRBV11-3 and TRBJ2-2, with D possibly being TRBD1 (6 bases). Looked up from germline, CDR1 is SGHNT and CDR2 is YENEEA. Deletions cut 3 bases from V and 7 bases from J, with 12 bases between. The CDR3 extends over 14 amino acids. For the CDR3, the DNA is TGTGCCAGCAGCTTTGAGGGGGTCCGCGGGGAGCTGTTTTTT. Amino acid sequence: CASSFEGVRGELFF.

This clone was found once. The chain has TRBV19 and TRBJ2-3, with D possibly matching TRBD1 (6 bases). Per the germline V gene, CDR1 is LNHDA and CDR2 is SQIVND (reference sequence). The CDR3 extends over 15 amino acids. V gave up 5 bases and J gave up 3 bases, with 15 bases separating them. The CDR3 region has the DNA TGTGCCAGTAGTCAAACCGGGACAAGGACAGATACGCAGTATTTT. It yields the protein CASSQTGTRTDTQYF.

The chain is built from TRBV29-1 and TRBJ2-3, with 7 bases identical to TRBD2. Germline values: CDR1 SQVTM, CDR2 ANQGSEA. This CDR3 comprises 15 residues. J gave up 0 bases and V 6 bases, and 9 bases lay outside the gene matches. The CDR3 DNA sequence: TGCAGCGTCCTCTATAGCGGGCTCAGCACAGATACGCAGTATTTT. Translated: CSVLYSGLSTDTQYF.

The J gene is TRBJ2-7, the V gene TRBV6-1, with TRBD1 matching over 8 bases. V shed 4 bases, J shed 1 base, and the junction held 12 bases outside the gene matches. Germline CDR1 is MNHNS and CDR2 is SASEGT. This CDR3 is built from 17 residues. The CDR3 region has the DNA TGTGCCAGCAGTGTTTCAGCTTCCGGGACAGGATCCTACGAGCAGTACTTC. Protein: CASSVSASGTGSYEQYF.

The DNA of the CDR3 is TGTGCCAGCACCTCGGGTTCCCGCCCTGGCTACACCTTC. As protein: CASTSGSRPGYTF. J is TRBJ1-2 and V is TRBV28; D not certain. The CDR3 sequence is 13 residues long. With 7 bases removed from V and 7 bases from J, the gap between germline ends came to 16 bases. CDR1 and CDR2 from the germline V gene are MDHEN and SYDVKM.

The rearrangement joins TRBV27 to TRBJ1-2; the D gene is possibly TRBD1 (5 bases). Germline V gene data show CDR1 as MNHEY and CDR2 as SMNVEV (reference sequence). The CDR3 runs 19 residues. Deletions cut 3 bases from V and 3 bases from J, with 26 bases between. The CDR3 here is CASSLRGRAGLLTHYGYTF. As DNA, the CDR3 is TGTGCCAGCAGTTTGAGGGGTAGGGCAGGGCTGCTTACTCACTATGGCTACACCTTC.

This chain links TRBV5-6 with TRBJ2-7, with 12 bases that match TRBD2. Germline assignment: CDR1 SGHDT and CDR2 YYEEEE. The length of the CDR3 is 16 residues. V trimming: 3 bases; J trimming: 7 bases; junction bases outside the gene matches: 11. The CDR3 DNA follows: TGTGCCAGCAGCTCCCGGACTAGCGGGATACCCTGGGAGCAGTACTTC. Its protein is CASSSRTSGIPWEQYF.